This TCR beta chain was documented in a study of T cells in localized non-small cell lung cancer. With regard to this clone: What it binds is not known.

CDR1 is SNHLY, CDR2 FYNNEI, per germline. The V end lost 4 bases, the J end lost 5 bases, and 11 bases lay between the germline ends. The CDR3 contains 14 residues. Assay: immunoSEQ multiplex PCR; the TCRdb copy retains only in-frame clones and omits some. The repertoire holds about 36,000 clones, with around 90% as singletons. General observations from the study: The appearance of a median about 62 of the top 100 tumor clones was seen in adjacent lung. Among the tissues sampled, uninvolved adjacent lung had the highest T cell clonality, above tumor.

The TCR sequence derives from a woman aged 35-70 years with stage I lung adenocarcinoma. This rearrangement joins TRBV2 to TRBJ1-4; D unclear. The sequenced sample was peripheral blood, obtained before any cancer treatment. The CDR3 region has the DNA TGTGCCAGCAGTGCAACAACTAGCAATGAAAAACTGTTTTTT. This gives the protein CASSATTSNEKLFF. The entire variable domain, with the rest obtained from reference TRBV2 and TRBJ1-4, is as follows: EPEVTQTPSHQVTQMGQEVILRCVPISNHLYFYWYRQILGQKVEFLVSFYNNEISEKSEIFDDQFSVERPDGSNFTLKIRSTKLEDSAMYFCASSATTSNEKLFFGSGTQLSVL.